The 17 T cell receptor beta chains given below trace back to one sample, sequenced in a study of cytomegalovirus exposure and HLA in healthy donors. The PCR contained 60 Vbeta and 13 Jbeta primers. The protocol was immunoSEQ multiplex PCR, while the TCRdb copy is restricted to in-frame clones and leaves out a portion. This sample yields approximately 150,000 clones, of which around 80% are seen a single time; around 9.8% belongs to the top ten. Sequenced input: PBMCs. These TCRs come from a man aged 18-30 years in good health and CMV-seropositive.

The chain joins TRBV30 to TRBJ2-2; tentative D call: TRBD2 (7 bases). This CDR3 is built from 15 residues. Germline CDR1 GTSNPN, CDR2 SVGIG (reference sequence). With 5 bases removed from V and 2 bases from J, the gap between germline ends came to 15 bases. CDR3 protein: CAWYGGPTNTGELFF. As DNA, the CDR3 is TGTGCCTGGTACGGGGGGCCTACCAACACCGGGGAGCTGTTTTTT.

This clone was seen only once. The V gene is TRBV19, the J gene TRBJ1-1, with 7 bases identical to TRBD1. Germline loops: CDR1 LNHDA, CDR2 SQIVND (reference sequence). This CDR3 comprises 15 residues. J gave up 1 base and V 4 bases, and 6 bases lay outside the gene matches. CDR3 nucleotides: TGTGCCAGTAGTAATGGGAACAGGGGGAACACTGAAGCTTTCTTT. This encodes CASSNGNRGNTEAFF.

The V gene is TRBV5-6, the J gene TRBJ2-4; D is perhaps TRBD1 (6 bases). Germline-derived CDR1 and CDR2 are SGHDT and YYEEEE. This CDR3 contains 12 residues. The V end was cut by 4 bases, the J end by 9 bases, with 11 bases between. The CDR3 DNA sequence: TGTGCCAGCAGCACCTCACAGGGCATTCAGTACTTC. It encodes CASSTSQGIQYF.

This chain uses TRBV5-6 with TRBJ1-2, with 11 bases that match TRBD1. Germline loops: CDR1 SGHDT, CDR2 YYEEEE. V dropped 4 bases and J dropped 8; count of bases not matched to a gene: 4. The CDR3 spans 13 residues. DNA of the CDR3: TGTGCCAGCAGCAGGACAGGGGGCTACGGCTACACCTTC. It codes for CASSRTGGYGYTF.

This rearrangement joins TRBV11-2 to TRBJ1-2; 7 nucleotides align to TRBD1. Germline V gene data show CDR1 as SGHAT and CDR2 as FQNNGV. J gave up 4 bases and V 8 bases, and 22 bases lay outside the gene matches. This CDR3 region has 18 residues. Written as DNA, the CDR3 is TGTGCCAGCTCCCACCTACAGGGGCGCCCGGCCTTAAGCTATGGCTACACCTTC. Its translation: CASSHLQGRPALSYGYTF.

This clone was seen more than once but under ten times. This chain connects TRBV27 to TRBJ2-7, with 11 nucleotides matching TRBD1. Trimming took 5 bases from V and 5 from J; bases not matched to a gene: 2. The germline V gene encodes CDR1 MNHEY and CDR2 SMNVEV (reference sequence). The CDR3 sequence is 13 residues long. In DNA, the CDR3 is TGTGCCAGCAGTCGGGACAGGGGGGACGAGCAGTACTTC. It encodes CASSRDRGDEQYF.

This clone was seen more than once but under ten times. The chain carries TRBV10-1 and TRBJ2-5; D is perhaps TRBD1 (6 bases). The V gene lost 5 bases and the J gene lost 11 bases, with 12 bases spanning the gap. Germline lookup yields CDR1 WNHNN and CDR2 SYGVQD (reference sequence). This CDR3 region has 11 residues. Here the CDR3 DNA reads TGCGCCAGCAGTTCTGGACAGAAGCAGTACTTC. Translation: CASSSGQKQYF.

Regarding this clone: Relative to the germline gene, one junction end is altered; a read error may explain this. This chain links TRBV6-4 with TRBJ1-1, with 10 bases that match TRBD1. This CDR3 spans 14 amino acids. Germline-derived CDR1 and CDR2 are MRHNA and SNTAGT. The CDR3 sequence is CASSVDRGNAEAFF. In DNA form, the CDR3 reads TGTGCCAGCAGCGTGGACAGGGGGAACGCTGAAGCTTTCTTT.

The J gene is TRBJ1-6, the V gene TRBV4-1; D is uncertain. Germline V gene lookup returns CDR1 MGHRA and CDR2 YSYEKL. V dropped 0 bases and J dropped 9 bases, with 9 bases sitting between them. The CDR3 has 14 amino acids. The CDR3 DNA sequence: TGCGCCAGCAGCCAAGAAGCCCTCGGTTCACCCCTCCACTTT. It codes for CASSQEALGSPLHF.

The chain recombines TRBV25-1 with TRBJ1-1; D call uncertain. The CDR3 runs to 13 residues. Trimming took 5 bases from V and 0 from J, leaving 7 bases between them. In germline, CDR1 is MGHDK, CDR2 SYGVNS. The chain's CDR3 is CASSRTMNTEAFF. CDR3 sequence (DNA): TGTGCCAGCAGTAGAACTATGAACACTGAAGCTTTCTTT.

The chain has TRBV7-2 and TRBJ2-1; 7 bases match TRBD2. Germline values: CDR1 SGHTA, CDR2 FQGNSA. The J segment lost 8 bases and the V segment lost 4 bases, leaving 11 bases of the junction unmatched. The CDR3 totals 15 residues. CDR3 region: CASSYSSGVMDEQFF. CDR3 in DNA: TGTGCCAGCAGCTACTCTAGCGGCGTAATGGATGAGCAGTTCTTC.

This clone was picked up a small number of times. This sequence joins TRBV6-6 and TRBJ1-3, with unresolved D. Germline CDR1 reads MNHNY; CDR2 reads SVGAGI (reference sequence). CDR3 length: 11 residues. V gave up 6 bases and J gave up 5 bases, with 5 bases separating them. This CDR3 reads CASSLRNTIYF. Here the CDR3 DNA reads TGTGCCAGCAGCCTTCGAAACACCATATATTTT.

CDR3 DNA sequence: TGTGCCAGCAGCTTAGGGGACTTGTACACAGATACGCAGTATTTT. This gives the protein CASSLGDLYTDTQYF. The chain couples TRBV5-5 to TRBJ2-3; D is perhaps TRBD2 (6 bases). In germline, CDR1 is SGHKS, CDR2 YYEKEE (reference sequence). Deletions cut 2 bases from V and 2 bases from J, with 12 bases between. The CDR3 is 15 amino acids. The whole variable domain, remainder taken from reference TRBV5-5 and TRBJ2-3, is DAGVTQSPTHLIKTRGQQVTLRCSPISGHKSVSWYQQVLGQGPQFIFQYYEKEERGRGNFPDRFSARQFPNYSSELNVNALLLGDSALYLCASSLGDLYTDTQYFGPGTRLTVL.

The rearrangement uses TRBV6-5 and TRBJ1-6; possibly TRBD1 for D (5 bases). Germline CDR1 MNHEY, CDR2 SVGAGI. V was pared by 8 bases and J by 9 bases, with 17 bases between. The CDR3 length is 14 residues. CDR3 region: CASRLRDFFSPLHF. The DNA of the CDR3 is TGTGCCAGCCGCCTCCGGGACTTTTTTTCACCCCTCCACTTT.

This chain links TRBV19 with TRBJ1-5; 11 positions match TRBD1. The CDR3 consists of 16 residues. Germline CDR1 reads LNHDA; CDR2 reads SQIVND (reference sequence). The V and J ends lost 8 bases and 4 bases, in that order; junction bases with no gene match: 10. CDR3 region: CASGQPGTGGNQPQHF. CDR3 sequence (DNA): TGTGCCAGTGGACAGCCCGGGACAGGGGGGAATCAGCCCCAGCATTTT.

The gene calls are TRBV7-8 and TRBJ2-1; 9 nucleotides match TRBD2. CDR3 length: 15 residues. V lost 9 bases, J lost 0 bases, and 6 bases stayed unmatched. Germline V gene sequence: CDR1 SGHVS, CDR2 FQNEAQ. The CDR3: CASGSGGSSYNEQFF. In DNA, the CDR3 is TGTGCCAGTGGTAGCGGGGGTTCCTCCTACAATGAGCAGTTCTTC.

The rearrangement joins TRBV5-1 to TRBJ2-3, with D hard to call. The CDR3 is made up of 14 amino acids. V was trimmed by 4 bases and J by 2 bases, leaving 11 bases between them. Looked up from germline, CDR1 is SGHRS and CDR2 is YFSETQ. The CDR3 sequence is CASSPEPYTDTQYF. Here the CDR3 DNA reads TGCGCCAGCAGCCCCGAGCCTTACACAGATACGCAGTATTTT.